This T cell receptor beta chain is from a study of shared clonotypes between healthy human individuals. TCRdb's table, derived via immunoSEQ multiplex PCR, lists solely in-frame clones and lacks some. The sample lists around 2.3 million clones, approximately 94% occurring once. This CDR3 has 13 residues. V was trimmed by 3 bases and J by 3 bases, leaving 5 bases between them. CDR1 SGHTA and CDR2 FQGNSA come from the germline V gene. This TCR was sampled from a man younger than 35 in good health. The chain carries TRBV7-2 and TRBJ1-4; D remains unclear. The sample taken for sequencing was naive CD4+ T cells sorted from blood. The sample's subset: CD45RA+ positively selected. The CDR3 reads CASSFSPNEKLFF. The CDR3 nucleotides read TGTGCCAGCAGCTTTTCCCCTAATGAAAAACTGTTTTTT.